A selection of T cell receptor beta chains follows, all from one sample in a study of OX40 agonist ivuxolimab in advanced cancers. This table comes from immunoSEQ multiplex PCR, and its TCRdb copy is limited to in-frame clones, with some not included. The data show about 82,000 clones, about 91% seen once. Sequences were derived from CD4+ or CD8+ T cells sorted from blood, sampled in a trial of the OX40 agonist ivuxolimab. The receptors here all came from an adult with an advanced solid tumor such as melanoma, head and neck, liver or kidney cancer. Both conserved end residues are part of each CDR3. A D gene is named only where the DNA matches it firmly. The size entry is marked missing in some rows and otherwise reads once, few, many or a size class.

cdr3_aa: CASSGRAYEQYF
cdr3_nt: TGTGCCAGCAGTGGCAGGGCCTACGAGCAGTACTTC
clone_size: -
j_call: TRBJ2-7
d_call: -
v_call: TRBV28

cdr3_aa: CAISLDRGMTEAFF
cdr3_nt: TGTGCCATCAGCCTGGACAGGGGTATGACTGAAGCTTTCTTT
clone_size: -
j_call: TRBJ1-1
d_call: TRBD1
v_call: TRBV10-3

cdr3_aa: CASSLTGGQPQHF
cdr3_nt: TGTGCCAGCAGCCTTACAGGGGGTCAGCCCCAGCATTTT
clone_size: -
j_call: TRBJ1-5
d_call: TRBD1
v_call: TRBV27

cdr3_aa: CASSLAPVRGSTDTQYF
cdr3_nt: TGTGCCAGCAGCTTGGCCCCCGTCCGCGGGAGCACAGATACGCAGTATTTT
clone_size: -
j_call: TRBJ2-3
d_call: -
v_call: TRBV7-3

cdr3_aa: CAISEGYWLGGNSGDTQYF
cdr3_nt: TGTGCCATCAGTGAGGGTTACTGGCTTGGGGGGAACTCGGGAGATACGCAGTATTTT
clone_size: -
j_call: TRBJ2-3
d_call: -
v_call: TRBV10-3

cdr3_aa: CASSFGTGEQFF
cdr3_nt: TGTGCCAGCAGCTTCGGGACCGGTGAGCAGTTCTTC
clone_size: -
j_call: TRBJ2-1
d_call: -
v_call: TRBV7-3

cdr3_aa: CASSLAGQANSYEQYF
cdr3_nt: TGTGCCAGCAGCTTAGCTGGACAGGCCAACTCCTACGAGCAGTACTTC
clone_size: -
j_call: TRBJ2-7
d_call: TRBD1
v_call: TRBV7-8

cdr3_aa: CASSQVKGTDTQYF
cdr3_nt: TGCGCCAGCAGCCAAGTCAAGGGCACAGATACGCAGTATTTT
clone_size: once
j_call: TRBJ2-3
d_call: -
v_call: TRBV4-1

cdr3_aa: CASSPDGGNYGYTF
cdr3_nt: TGCGCCAGCAGCCCGGACGGCGGTAACTATGGCTACACCTTC
clone_size: -
j_call: TRBJ1-2
d_call: -
v_call: TRBV5-1

cdr3_aa: CASSPRDSATDTQYF
cdr3_nt: TGTGCCAGCAGCCCCCGGGACAGCGCCACAGATACGCAGTATTTT
clone_size: -
j_call: TRBJ2-3
d_call: TRBD1
v_call: TRBV9

cdr3_aa: CASRAGTGAYEQYF
cdr3_nt: TGTGCCAGCAGGGCCGGGACAGGGGCCTACGAGCAGTACTTC
clone_size: -
j_call: TRBJ2-7
d_call: TRBD1
v_call: TRBV6-5

cdr3_aa: CASSPRQGNNEKLFF
cdr3_nt: TGTGCCAGCTCCCCTCGGCAGGGTAATAATGAAAAACTGTTTTTT
clone_size: -
j_call: TRBJ1-4
d_call: -
v_call: TRBV9

cdr3_aa: CASSAGVGNQPQHF
cdr3_nt: TGTGCCAGCAGTGCTGGGGTCGGTAATCAGCCCCAGCATTTT
clone_size: once
j_call: TRBJ1-5
d_call: -
v_call: TRBV2

cdr3_aa: CASSYVQGSEKLFF
cdr3_nt: TGTGCCAGCAGTTACGTACAGGGCTCTGAAAAACTGTTTTTT
clone_size: -
j_call: TRBJ1-4
d_call: -
v_call: TRBV27

cdr3_aa: CASARQLRNTGELFF
cdr3_nt: TGTGCCAGTGCCCGACAGTTGCGAAACACCGGGGAGCTGTTTTTT
clone_size: -
j_call: TRBJ2-2
d_call: -
v_call: TRBV19

cdr3_aa: CASSMTGLYEQYF
cdr3_nt: TGTGCCAGTAGTATGACAGGCCTCTACGAGCAGTACTTC
clone_size: -
j_call: TRBJ2-7
d_call: -
v_call: TRBV19

cdr3_aa: CASQPWDKNTGELFF
cdr3_nt: TGTGCCAGCCAACCCTGGGACAAAAACACCGGGGAGCTGTTTTTT
clone_size: -
j_call: TRBJ2-2
d_call: -
v_call: TRBV19

cdr3_aa: CASTRDYTDTQYF
cdr3_nt: TGTGCCAGCACCCGGGATTACACAGATACGCAGTATTTT
clone_size: once
j_call: TRBJ2-3
d_call: -
v_call: TRBV6-6

cdr3_aa: CASSLGTLQPQHF
cdr3_nt: TGTGCCAGCAGTTTAGGCACCTTGCAGCCCCAGCATTTT
clone_size: -
j_call: TRBJ1-5
d_call: -
v_call: TRBV27

cdr3_aa: CATRTGGYTEAFF
cdr3_nt: TGTGCCACCAGAACAGGGGGCTACACTGAAGCTTTCTTT
clone_size: -
j_call: TRBJ1-1
d_call: TRBD1
v_call: TRBV28

cdr3_aa: CASSVTPYEQYF
cdr3_nt: TGTGCCAGCAGTGTGACCCCCTACGAGCAGTACTTC
clone_size: -
j_call: TRBJ2-7
d_call: -
v_call: TRBV6-5

cdr3_aa: CASIHDQPQHF
cdr3_nt: TGTGCCAGCATTCATGATCAGCCCCAGCATTTT
clone_size: -
j_call: TRBJ1-5
d_call: -
v_call: TRBV5-6

cdr3_aa: CASSLGFALAGVEQFF
cdr3_nt: TGTGCCAGCAGCTTAGGTTTCGCGCTAGCGGGAGTGGAGCAGTTCTTC
clone_size: -
j_call: TRBJ2-1
d_call: TRBD2
v_call: TRBV7-2

cdr3_aa: CASSPSGGVTYNEQFF
cdr3_nt: TGTGCCAGCAGCCCCAGCGGCGGGGTAACCTACAATGAGCAGTTCTTC
clone_size: -
j_call: TRBJ2-1
d_call: -
v_call: TRBV27

cdr3_aa: CASSQKLGEQYF
cdr3_nt: TGCGCCAGCAGCCAAAAACTCGGCGAGCAGTACTTC
clone_size: -
j_call: TRBJ2-7
d_call: -
v_call: TRBV5-1

cdr3_aa: CASSLGGRAKDTQYF
cdr3_nt: TGTGCCAGCAGCTTAGGCGGGAGGGCCAAAGATACGCAGTATTTT
clone_size: -
j_call: TRBJ2-3
d_call: TRBD2
v_call: TRBV7-3

cdr3_aa: CASSIRLAGGRDNEQFF
cdr3_nt: TGTGCCAGTAGTATAAGGTTAGCGGGAGGGAGGGACAATGAGCAGTTCTTC
clone_size: -
j_call: TRBJ2-1
d_call: TRBD2
v_call: TRBV19

cdr3_aa: CASSHTGGTEETQYF
cdr3_nt: TGTGCCAGCAGTCACACGGGGGGCACCGAAGAGACCCAGTACTTC
clone_size: -
j_call: TRBJ2-5
d_call: -
v_call: TRBV7-9

cdr3_aa: CASSSPRGQSTLVSYNEQFF
cdr3_nt: TGCGCCAGCAGCTCACCGCGGGGACAGTCGACCCTGGTCTCCTACAATGAGCAGTTCTTC
clone_size: -
j_call: TRBJ2-1
d_call: -
v_call: TRBV5-1

cdr3_aa: CASSPWTSGRQETQYF
cdr3_nt: TGTGCCAGCAGTCCCTGGACTAGCGGGAGGCAAGAGACCCAGTACTTC
clone_size: -
j_call: TRBJ2-5
d_call: TRBD2
v_call: TRBV28

cdr3_aa: CASRTNEQFF
cdr3_nt: TGTGCCAGCAGAACCAATGAGCAGTTCTTC
clone_size: -
j_call: TRBJ2-1
d_call: -
v_call: TRBV7-3

cdr3_aa: CASSERVAGGHREQYF
cdr3_nt: TGTGCCAGCAGTGAACGCGTAGCAGGGGGCCACCGGGAGCAGTACTTC
clone_size: once
j_call: TRBJ2-7
d_call: TRBD1
v_call: TRBV2

cdr3_aa: CASRPGGIRAGGHPTTEAFF
cdr3_nt: TGTGCCAGTAGACCCGGGGGGATACGGGCAGGGGGCCACCCGACGACTGAAGCTTTCTTT
clone_size: -
j_call: TRBJ1-1
d_call: TRBD1
v_call: TRBV19

cdr3_aa: CASSQEQRENNIQYF
cdr3_nt: TGTGCCAGCAGCCAAGAACAGCGGGAGAACAACATTCAGTACTTC
clone_size: few
j_call: TRBJ2-4
d_call: TRBD2
v_call: TRBV4-2

cdr3_aa: CASSGDREGYEQYF
cdr3_nt: TGTGCCAGCAGCGGGGACAGGGAGGGGTACGAGCAGTACTTC
clone_size: once
j_call: TRBJ2-7
d_call: TRBD1
v_call: TRBV2

cdr3_aa: CAWRETPTYEQYF
cdr3_nt: TGTGCCTGGAGGGAAACACCGACCTACGAGCAGTACTTC
clone_size: -
j_call: TRBJ2-7
d_call: -
v_call: TRBV30

cdr3_aa: CASSQTSAKLEEQYF
cdr3_nt: TGCGCCAGCAGCCAGACTAGCGCGAAGTTAGAAGAGCAGTACTTC
clone_size: -
j_call: TRBJ2-7
d_call: TRBD2
v_call: TRBV4-1

cdr3_aa: CASSYAPANQPQHF
cdr3_nt: TGTGCCAGCAGTTACGCTCCGGCTAATCAGCCCCAGCATTTT
clone_size: -
j_call: TRBJ1-5
d_call: -
v_call: TRBV6-6

cdr3_aa: CASSPLGGPSYNEQFF
cdr3_nt: TGTGCCAGCTCACCACTCGGCGGTCCTTCCTACAATGAGCAGTTCTTC
clone_size: -
j_call: TRBJ2-1
d_call: -
v_call: TRBV18

cdr3_aa: CASSLGSSGYQETQYF
cdr3_nt: TGTGCCAGCAGCTTGGGCTCCTCAGGATACCAAGAGACCCAGTACTTC
clone_size: -
j_call: TRBJ2-5
d_call: -
v_call: TRBV5-6

cdr3_aa: CASSYVTSGSEQYF
cdr3_nt: TGTGCCAGCAGTTACGTCACTAGCGGGAGCGAGCAGTACTTC
clone_size: -
j_call: TRBJ2-7
d_call: TRBD2
v_call: TRBV6-5

cdr3_aa: CASSLRTANTGELFF
cdr3_nt: TGCGCCAGCAGCCTCCGGACAGCGAACACCGGGGAGCTGTTTTTT
clone_size: -
j_call: TRBJ2-2
d_call: -
v_call: TRBV5-1

cdr3_aa: CASSLFPDRGRSPLHF
cdr3_nt: TGTGCCAGCAGTTTATTCCCAGACAGGGGGCGTTCACCCCTCCACTTT
clone_size: -
j_call: TRBJ1-6
d_call: TRBD1
v_call: TRBV27

cdr3_aa: CASSLPGAMNTEAFF
cdr3_nt: TGTGCCAGCAGTTTACCCGGGGCAATGAACACTGAAGCTTTCTTT
clone_size: -
j_call: TRBJ1-1
d_call: -
v_call: TRBV28

cdr3_aa: CASSRRDRAGELFF
cdr3_nt: TGTGCCAGCAGCCGCCGGGACAGGGCCGGGGAGCTGTTTTTT
clone_size: -
j_call: TRBJ2-2
d_call: TRBD1
v_call: TRBV7-2

cdr3_aa: CASSPGTSGYEQYF
cdr3_nt: TGTGCCAGCAGTCCCGGGACTAGCGGGTACGAGCAGTACTTC
clone_size: once
j_call: TRBJ2-7
d_call: TRBD2
v_call: TRBV28

cdr3_aa: CASSLGDRALETQYF
cdr3_nt: TGTGCCAGCAGCTTGGGGGACAGGGCATTGGAGACCCAGTACTTC
clone_size: -
j_call: TRBJ2-5
d_call: TRBD1
v_call: TRBV5-4

cdr3_aa: CASSWRTGNTGELFF
cdr3_nt: TGCGCCAGCAGCTGGCGGACAGGGAACACCGGGGAGCTGTTTTTT
clone_size: -
j_call: TRBJ2-2
d_call: TRBD1
v_call: TRBV5-1

cdr3_aa: CASSFSFSGANVLTF
cdr3_nt: TGTGCCAGCAGCTTTTCATTCTCTGGGGCCAACGTCCTGACTTTC
clone_size: -
j_call: TRBJ2-6
d_call: -
v_call: TRBV5-5

cdr3_aa: CASSPHLSGANVLTF
cdr3_nt: TGCGCCAGCAGCCCCCACCTCTCTGGGGCCAACGTCCTGACTTTC
clone_size: -
j_call: TRBJ2-6
d_call: -
v_call: TRBV5-1

cdr3_aa: CVSSRTSNTEAFF
cdr3_nt: TGCGTCAGCAGCCGGACATCGAACACTGAAGCTTTCTTT
clone_size: -
j_call: TRBJ1-1
d_call: -
v_call: TRBV5-1